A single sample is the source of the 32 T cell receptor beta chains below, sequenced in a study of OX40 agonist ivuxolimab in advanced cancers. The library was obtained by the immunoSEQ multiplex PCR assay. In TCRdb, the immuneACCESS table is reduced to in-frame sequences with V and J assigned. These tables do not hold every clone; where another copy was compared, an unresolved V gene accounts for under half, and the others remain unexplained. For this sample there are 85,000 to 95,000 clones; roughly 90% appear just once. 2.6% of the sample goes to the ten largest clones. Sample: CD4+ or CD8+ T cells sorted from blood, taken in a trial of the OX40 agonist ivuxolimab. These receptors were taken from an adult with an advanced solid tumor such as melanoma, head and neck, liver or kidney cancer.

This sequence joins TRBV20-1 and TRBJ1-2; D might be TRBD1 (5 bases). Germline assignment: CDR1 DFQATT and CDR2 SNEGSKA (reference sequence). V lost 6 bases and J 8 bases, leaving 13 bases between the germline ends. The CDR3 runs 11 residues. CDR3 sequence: CSAPGRGGYTF. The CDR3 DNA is TGCAGTGCCCCGGGAAGGGGAGGCTACACCTTC.

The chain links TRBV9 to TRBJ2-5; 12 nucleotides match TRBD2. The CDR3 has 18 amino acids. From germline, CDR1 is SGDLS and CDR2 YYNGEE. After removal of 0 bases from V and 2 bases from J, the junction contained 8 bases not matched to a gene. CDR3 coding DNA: TGTGCCAGCAGCGTAGGGACTAGCGGGAATATTTGGCAAGAGACCCAGTACTTC. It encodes CASSVGTSGNIWQETQYF.

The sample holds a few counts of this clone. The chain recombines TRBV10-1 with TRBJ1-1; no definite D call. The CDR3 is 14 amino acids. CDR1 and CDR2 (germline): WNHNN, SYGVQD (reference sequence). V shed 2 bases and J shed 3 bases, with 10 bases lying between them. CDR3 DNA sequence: TGCGCCAGCAGTGAGCGGGCTGGGGACACTGAAGCTTTCTTT. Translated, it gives CASSERAGDTEAFF.

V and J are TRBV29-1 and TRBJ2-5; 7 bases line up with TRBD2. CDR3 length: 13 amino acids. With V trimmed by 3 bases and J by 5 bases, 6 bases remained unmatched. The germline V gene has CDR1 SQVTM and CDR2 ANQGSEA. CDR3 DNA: TGCAGCGTTGAGGGCGACGGGGGGGAGACCCAGTACTTC. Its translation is CSVEGDGGETQYF.

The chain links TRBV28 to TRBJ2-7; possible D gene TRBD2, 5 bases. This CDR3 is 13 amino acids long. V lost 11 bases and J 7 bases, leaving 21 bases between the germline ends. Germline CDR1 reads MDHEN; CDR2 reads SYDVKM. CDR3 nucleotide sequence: TGTGCCGTCGGAGGAGGCGTTTTGAAGGAGCAGTACTTC. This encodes CAVGGGVLKEQYF.

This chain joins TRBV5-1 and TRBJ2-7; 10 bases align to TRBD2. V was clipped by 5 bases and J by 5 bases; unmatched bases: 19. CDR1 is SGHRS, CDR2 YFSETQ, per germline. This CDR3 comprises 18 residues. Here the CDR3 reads CASRPGGTSGRAVDEQYF. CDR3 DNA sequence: TGCGCCAGCAGGCCTGGCGGGACCAGCGGGAGGGCCGTCGACGAGCAGTACTTC.

The DNA of the CDR3 is TGTGCCAGCAGGGACGACAGTCCTCCCCAGCATTTT. Translated, it gives CASRDDSPPQHF. The chain has TRBV6-1 and TRBJ1-5; TRBD1 is a possible D gene (5 bases). V shed 6 bases and J shed 10 bases, with 13 bases lying between them. Germline V gene lookup returns CDR1 MNHNS and CDR2 SASEGT. The length of the CDR3 is 12 residues.

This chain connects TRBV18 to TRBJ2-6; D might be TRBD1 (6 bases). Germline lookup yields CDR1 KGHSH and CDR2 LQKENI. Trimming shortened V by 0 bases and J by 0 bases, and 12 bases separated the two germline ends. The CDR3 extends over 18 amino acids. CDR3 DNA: TGTGCCAGCTCACCACCGCCAGGGGCCGCCTCTGGGGCCAACGTCCTGACTTTC. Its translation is CASSPPPGAASGANVLTF. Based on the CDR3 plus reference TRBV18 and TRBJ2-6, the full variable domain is NAGVMQNPRHLVRRRGQEARLRCSPMKGHSHVYWYRQLPEEGLKFMVYLQKENIIDESGMPKERFSAEFPKEGPSILRIQQVVRGDSAAYFCASSPPPGAASGANVLTFGAGSRLTVL.

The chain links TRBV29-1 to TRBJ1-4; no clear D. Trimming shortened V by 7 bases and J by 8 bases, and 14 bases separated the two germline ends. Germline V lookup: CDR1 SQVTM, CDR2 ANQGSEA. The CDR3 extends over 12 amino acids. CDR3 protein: CSDGGVNEKLFF. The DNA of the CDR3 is TGCAGCGACGGTGGGGTAAACGAAAAACTGTTTTTT.

The CDR3 is CAWSPNVETQYF. The CDR3 DNA sequence: TGTGCCTGGAGTCCAAACGTTGAGACCCAGTACTTC. The V call is TRBV30, the J call TRBJ2-5; D gene unclear. Deletions cut 2 bases from V and 5 bases from J, with 9 bases between. The CDR3 consists of 12 residues. Germline CDR1 and CDR2: GTSNPN and SVGIG (reference sequence).

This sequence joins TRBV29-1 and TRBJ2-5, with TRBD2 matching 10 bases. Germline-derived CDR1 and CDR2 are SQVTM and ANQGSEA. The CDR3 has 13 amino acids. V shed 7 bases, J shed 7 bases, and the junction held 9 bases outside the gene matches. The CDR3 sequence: CSGRLAGGRTQYF. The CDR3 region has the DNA TGCAGCGGGAGATTAGCGGGAGGTAGGACCCAGTACTTC.

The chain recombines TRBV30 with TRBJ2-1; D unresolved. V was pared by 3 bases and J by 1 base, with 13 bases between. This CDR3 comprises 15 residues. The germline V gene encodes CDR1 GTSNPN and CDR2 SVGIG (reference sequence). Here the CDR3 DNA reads TGTGCCTGGAGCCCCAGTCCCGGGTCCTACAATGAGCAGTTCTTC. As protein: CAWSPSPGSYNEQFF.

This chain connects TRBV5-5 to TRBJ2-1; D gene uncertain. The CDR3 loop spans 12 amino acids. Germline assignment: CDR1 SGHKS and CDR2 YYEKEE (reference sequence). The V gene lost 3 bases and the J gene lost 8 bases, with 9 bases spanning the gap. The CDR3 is CASSWPGDEQFF. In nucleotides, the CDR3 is TGTGCCAGCAGCTGGCCTGGGGATGAGCAGTTCTTC.

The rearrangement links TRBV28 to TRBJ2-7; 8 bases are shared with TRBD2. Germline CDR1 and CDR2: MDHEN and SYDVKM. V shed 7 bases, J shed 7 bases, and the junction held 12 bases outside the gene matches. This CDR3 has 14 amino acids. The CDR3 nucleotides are TGTGCCAGCACAGATTCGAGCGGGAGTAAAGAGCAGTACTTC. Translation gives CASTDSSGSKEQYF.

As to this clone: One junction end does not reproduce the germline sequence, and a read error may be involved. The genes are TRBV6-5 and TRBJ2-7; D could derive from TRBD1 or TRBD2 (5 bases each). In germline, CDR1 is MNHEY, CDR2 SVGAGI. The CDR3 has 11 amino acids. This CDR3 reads CASSYGGPPGF. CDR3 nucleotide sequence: TGTGCCAGCAGTTACGGGGGACCGCCAGGCTTC.

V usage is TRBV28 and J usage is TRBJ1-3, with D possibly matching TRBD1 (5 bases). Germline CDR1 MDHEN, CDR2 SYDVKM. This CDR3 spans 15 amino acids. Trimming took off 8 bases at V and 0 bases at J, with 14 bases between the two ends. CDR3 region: CASGGSLTSGNTIYF. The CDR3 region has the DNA TGTGCCAGCGGGGGAAGCCTGACCTCTGGAAACACCATATATTTT. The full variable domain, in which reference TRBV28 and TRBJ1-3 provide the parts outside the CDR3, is DVKVTQSSRYLVKRTGEKVFLECVQDMDHENMFWYRQDPGLGLRLIYFSYDVKMKEKGDIPEGYSVSREKKERFSLILESASTNQTSMYLCASGGSLTSGNTIYFGEGSWLTVV.

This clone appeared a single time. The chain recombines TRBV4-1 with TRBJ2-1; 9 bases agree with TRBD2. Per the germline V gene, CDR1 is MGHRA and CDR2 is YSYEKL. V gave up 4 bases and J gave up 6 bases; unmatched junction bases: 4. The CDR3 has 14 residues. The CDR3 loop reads CASSLETSGNEQFF. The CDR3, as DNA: TGCGCCAGCAGCCTAGAGACTAGCGGCAATGAGCAGTTCTTC.

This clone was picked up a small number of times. The CDR3 DNA is TGTGCCAGCAGCCACAAAGGTGGAGAGCAGTACTTC. Amino acid sequence: CASSHKGGEQYF. This chain connects TRBV7-9 to TRBJ2-7; unclear D gene. The CDR3 is 12 amino acids. The V gene lost 5 bases and the J gene lost 7 bases, with 12 bases spanning the gap. Germline assignment: CDR1 SEHNR and CDR2 FQNEAQ (reference sequence).

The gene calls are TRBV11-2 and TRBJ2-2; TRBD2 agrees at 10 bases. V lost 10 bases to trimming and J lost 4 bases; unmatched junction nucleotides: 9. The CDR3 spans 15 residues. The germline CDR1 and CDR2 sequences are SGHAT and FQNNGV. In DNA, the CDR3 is TGTGCCACCCGTCGGGGACTAGCGAGCACCGGGGAGCTGTTTTTT. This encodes CATRRGLASTGELFF. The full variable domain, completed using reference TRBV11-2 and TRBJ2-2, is EAGVAQSPRYKIIEKRQSVAFWCNPISGHATLYWYQQILGQGPKLLIQFQNNGVVDDSQLPKDRFSAERLKGVDSTLKIQPAKLEDSAVYLCATRRGLASTGELFFGEGSRLTVL.

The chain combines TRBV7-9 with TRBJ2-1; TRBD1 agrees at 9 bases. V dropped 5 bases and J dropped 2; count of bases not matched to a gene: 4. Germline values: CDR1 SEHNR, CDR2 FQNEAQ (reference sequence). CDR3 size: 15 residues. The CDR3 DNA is TGTGCCAGCAGCCTTAGACAGGGGGCCTACAATGAGCAGTTCTTC. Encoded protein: CASSLRQGAYNEQFF.

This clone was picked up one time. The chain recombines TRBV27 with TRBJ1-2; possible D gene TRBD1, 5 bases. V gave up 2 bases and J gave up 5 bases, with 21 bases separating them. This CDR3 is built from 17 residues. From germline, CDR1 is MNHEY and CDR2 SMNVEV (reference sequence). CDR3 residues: CASSLGGEETRRYGYTF. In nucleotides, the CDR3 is TGTGCCAGCAGTTTAGGAGGGGAGGAAACAAGAAGGTATGGCTACACCTTC.

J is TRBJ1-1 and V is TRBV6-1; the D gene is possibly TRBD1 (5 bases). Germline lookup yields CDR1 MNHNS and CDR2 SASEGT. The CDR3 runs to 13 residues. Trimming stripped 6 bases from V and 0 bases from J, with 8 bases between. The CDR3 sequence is CASRRTMNTEAFF. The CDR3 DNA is TGTGCCAGCAGACGGACAATGAACACTGAAGCTTTCTTT.

The CDR3 is CASSPPILNTGELFF. CDR3 sequence (DNA): TGTGCCAGCTCACCACCGATCCTGAACACCGGGGAGCTGTTTTTT. This sequence joins TRBV18 and TRBJ2-2; D not resolved. Deletions cut 0 bases from V and 1 base from J, with 6 bases between. The V gene's germline CDR1 is KGHSH and CDR2 LQKENI. CDR3 length: 15 amino acids.

The CDR3 protein is CASSVHQNSPLHF. The CDR3 coding sequence is TGTGCCAGTAGTGTACACCAAAATTCACCCCTCCACTTT. J is TRBJ1-6 and V is TRBV19; unclear D gene. This CDR3 comprises 13 residues. The V gene's germline CDR1 is LNHDA and CDR2 SQIVND (reference sequence). V lost 5 bases to trimming and J lost 7 bases, with 9 bases between them.

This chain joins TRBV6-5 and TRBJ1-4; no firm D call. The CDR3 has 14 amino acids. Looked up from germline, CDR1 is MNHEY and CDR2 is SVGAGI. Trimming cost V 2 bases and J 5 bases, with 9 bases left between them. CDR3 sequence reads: CASSYTHRNEKLFF. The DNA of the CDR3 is TGTGCCAGCAGTTACACACATCGAAATGAAAAACTGTTTTTT.

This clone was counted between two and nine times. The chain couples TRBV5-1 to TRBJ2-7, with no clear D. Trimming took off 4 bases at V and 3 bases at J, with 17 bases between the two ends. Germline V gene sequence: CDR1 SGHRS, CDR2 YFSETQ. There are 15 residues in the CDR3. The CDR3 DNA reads TGCGCCAGCAGCGTGGATGGTGACTCGCTCTACGAGCAGTACTTC. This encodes CASSVDGDSLYEQYF.

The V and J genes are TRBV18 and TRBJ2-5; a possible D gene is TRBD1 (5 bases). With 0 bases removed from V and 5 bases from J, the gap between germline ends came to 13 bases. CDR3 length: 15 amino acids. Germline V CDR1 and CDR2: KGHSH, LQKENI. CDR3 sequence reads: CASSPPSRVQETQYF. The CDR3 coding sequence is TGTGCCAGCTCACCACCGAGCAGGGTCCAGGAGACCCAGTACTTC.

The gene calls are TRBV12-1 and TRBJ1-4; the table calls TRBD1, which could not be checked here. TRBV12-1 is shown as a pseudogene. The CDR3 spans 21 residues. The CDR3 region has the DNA TGTGCCAGCAGCCCGAACTTCTCCGGGACAGGGGGCCCTGCAACTAATGAAAAACTGTTTTTT. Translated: CASSPNFSGTGGPATNEKLFF.

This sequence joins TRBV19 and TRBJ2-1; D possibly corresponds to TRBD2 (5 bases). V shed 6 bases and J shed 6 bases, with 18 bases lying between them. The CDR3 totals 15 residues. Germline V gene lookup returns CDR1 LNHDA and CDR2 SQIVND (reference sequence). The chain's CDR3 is CASSDSALNPNEQFF. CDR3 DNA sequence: TGTGCCAGTAGCGATAGCGCCCTGAACCCCAATGAGCAGTTCTTC.

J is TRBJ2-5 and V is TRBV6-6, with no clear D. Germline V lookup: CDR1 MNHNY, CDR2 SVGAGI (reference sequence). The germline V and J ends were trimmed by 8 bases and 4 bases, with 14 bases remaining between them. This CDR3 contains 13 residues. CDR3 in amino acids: CASARTLGETQYF. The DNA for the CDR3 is TGTGCCAGCGCCAGAACCTTGGGAGAGACCCAGTACTTC.

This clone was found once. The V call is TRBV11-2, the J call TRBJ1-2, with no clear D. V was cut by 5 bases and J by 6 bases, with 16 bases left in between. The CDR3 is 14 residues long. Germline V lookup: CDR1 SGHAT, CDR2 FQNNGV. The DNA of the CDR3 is TGTGCCAGCAGCCTTAGCGAGGGTATTGATGGCTACACCTTC. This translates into CASSLSEGIDGYTF.

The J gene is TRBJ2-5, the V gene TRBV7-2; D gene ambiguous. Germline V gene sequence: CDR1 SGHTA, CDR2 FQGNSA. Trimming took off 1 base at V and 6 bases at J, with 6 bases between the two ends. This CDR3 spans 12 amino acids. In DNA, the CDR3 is TGTGCCAGCAGCTTAGTAAGGAAGACCCAGTACTTC. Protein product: CASSLVRKTQYF.